Following are 7 T cell receptor beta chains from one sample sequenced in a study of cytomegalovirus exposure and HLA in healthy donors. The PCR employed 60 Vbeta primers together with 13 Jbeta primers. Clones were read by immunoSEQ multiplex PCR, and TCRdb kept only the in-frame ones, dropping some. The sample yields roughly 180,000 clones, roughly 74% seen once. Sequencing was carried out using PBMCs. These TCRs come from a woman between 40 and 50 years old in good health and CMV-seropositive.

J is TRBJ1-4 and V is TRBV19; D remains ambiguous. V lost 4 bases and J lost 10, with 22 bases in between. CDR1 and CDR2 from the germline V gene are LNHDA and SQIVND (reference sequence). The CDR3 is 16 residues long. For the CDR3, the DNA is TGTGCCAGTAGTACCCCGGGAGGGTCCACTTCAGTAAAACTGTTTTTT. Encoded protein: CASSTPGGSTSVKLFF.

This rearrangement joins TRBV6-4 to TRBJ2-5, with 12 bases fitting TRBD2. The germline V gene has CDR1 MRHNA and CDR2 SNTAGT. This CDR3 is 20 amino acids long. Trimming removed 2 bases from V and 5 bases from J; junction bases left unmatched: 18. The CDR3 DNA is TGTGCCAGCAGTGACGGTAGGTGGAGGCTAGCGGGAGGGCCAGTGGAGACCCAGTACTTC. Its protein is CASSDGRWRLAGGPVETQYF.

This clone appeared once. The rearrangement uses TRBV6-5 and TRBJ1-1; D might be TRBD1 (5 bases). Trimming left V 2 bases short and J 3 bases short, with 13 bases between. CDR3 length equals 15 residues. The germline gives CDR1 MNHEY, CDR2 SVGAGI. CDR3 bases: TGTGCCAGCAGTTACGGGTTTCGGGGGGACACTGAAGCTTTCTTT. This codes for CASSYGFRGDTEAFF.

The chain links TRBV29-1 to TRBJ2-3, with D possibly TRBD2 on 5 matching bases. Germline V gene sequence: CDR1 SQVTM, CDR2 ANQGSEA. V was cut by 7 bases and J by 5 bases, with 25 bases left in between. CDR3 size: 16 residues. The CDR3 loop reads CSGRRSMADAGDTQYF. CDR3 in DNA: TGCAGCGGCCGCCGATCGATGGCGGATGCGGGAGATACGCAGTATTTT.

This clone was recorded once. This chain joins TRBV5-4 and TRBJ1-6; no clear D. This CDR3 has 13 residues. Germline V gene lookup returns CDR1 SGHNT and CDR2 YYREEE (reference sequence). V lost 4 bases to trimming and J lost 15 bases, with 17 bases between them. CDR3 nucleotide sequence: TGTGCCAGCAGCCCCACCGGGATCTCAGACCTCCACTTT. Amino acid sequence: CASSPTGISDLHF.

Note on this clone: This sample also contains other DNA sequences that code for the same CDR3. The chain carries TRBV2 and TRBJ2-6; the match to TRBD1 covers 7 bases. CDR3 length: 15 residues. J was trimmed by 2 bases and V by 5 bases; bases with no gene match: 3. The V gene's germline CDR1 is SNHLY and CDR2 FYNNEI. For the CDR3, the DNA is TGTGCCAGCAGTCCCGACAGGGCTGGGGCCAACGTCCTGACTTTC. Translation: CASSPDRAGANVLTF.

The chain carries TRBV2 and TRBJ1-2; 9 bases match TRBD1. The CDR3 extends over 15 amino acids. Germline V gene data show CDR1 as SNHLY and CDR2 as FYNNEI. V shed 5 bases, J shed 8 bases, and the junction held 12 bases outside the gene matches. CDR3 in amino acids: CASSSPGTGKEGYTF. DNA of the CDR3: TGTGCCAGCAGTTCCCCCGGGACAGGGAAAGAGGGCTACACCTTC. Full variable domain (outside the CDR3, taken from reference TRBV2 and TRBJ1-2): EPEVTQTPSHQVTQMGQEVILRCVPISNHLYFYWYRQILGQKVEFLVSFYNNEISEKSEIFDDQFSVERPDGSNFTLKIRSTKLEDSAMYFCASSSPGTGKEGYTFGSGTRLTVV.